The 27 T cell receptor beta chains below come from one sample, sequenced in a study of CD8 T cells in ankylosing spondylitis. TCRdb re-analysed the 5' RACE reads in MiXCR, keeping a single row per CDR3 protein. Of some 130,000 distinct CDR3 sequences detected, approximately 17% appear once; the ten largest clones hold approximately 30%. Findings and caveats of the study: A TCR beta motif of 7 or 8 highly homologous variants appeared characteristic of ankylosing spondylitis blood.

What these receptors recognize is not known. Sequencing was done on a sample of blood, either unsorted or a sorted T cell fraction (not recorded which). The receptors were sampled from a male donor with ankylosing spondylitis.

J is TRBJ2-7 and V is TRBV10-3, with D tentatively TRBD1 (6 bases). This CDR3 region has 13 residues. The germline gives CDR1 ENHRY, CDR2 SYGVKD. With 6 bases removed from V and 5 bases from J, the gap between germline ends came to 14 bases. This chain's CDR3 is CAISDPGDNEQYF. CDR3 sequence (DNA): TGTGCCATCAGCGATCCAGGGGACAACGAGCAGTACTTC.

The chain carries TRBV9 and TRBJ2-1, with 11 bases fitting TRBD2. The V segment lost 6 bases and the J segment 7 bases; nucleotides outside the gene matches: 9. This CDR3 region has 15 residues. Germline CDR1 SGDLS, CDR2 YYNGEE. DNA for the CDR3: TGTGCCAGCAACCGACCGACTAGCGGGATTAATGAGCAGTTCTTC. Protein sequence: CASNRPTSGINEQFF.

The table lists this clonotype with a few counts. Here the CDR3 reads CASSRAGSKETQYF. In DNA, the CDR3 is TGTGCCAGCAGCCGCGCCGGTAGCAAGGAGACCCAGTACTTC. The chain joins TRBV3-1 to TRBJ2-5, with D unresolved. V lost 4 bases and J 5 bases, leaving 14 bases between the germline ends. CDR3 length equals 14 residues. The germline V gene has CDR1 LGHDT and CDR2 YNNKEL (reference sequence).

The V and J genes are TRBV6-2 or TRBV6-3 and TRBJ2-2; 9 bases fit TRBD1. The CDR3 sequence is 16 residues long. The V gene end was trimmed by 2 bases and the J gene end by 4 bases; junction bases not matched to a gene: 5. The germline V gene has CDR1 MNHEY and CDR2 SVGEGT. The CDR3 loop is CASSYPGTGLTGELFF. In DNA, the CDR3 is TGTGCCAGCAGTTACCCCGGGACAGGGCTCACCGGGGAGCTGTTTTTT.

V gene TRBV6-1 combines with J gene TRBJ2-1; TRBD2 matches 7 bases. Germline loops: CDR1 MNHNS, CDR2 SASEGT. CDR3 length: 14 residues. Trimming cost V 6 bases and J 11 bases; bases outside gene matches: 13. Here the CDR3 DNA reads TGTGCCAGCAGCAACCGGGACTACATTGCGCAGCAGTTCTTC. Encoded protein: CASSNRDYIAQQFF.

In this sample, this clonotype turned up a few times. The chain recombines TRBV9 with TRBJ2-1; tentative D call: TRBD1 (5 bases). From germline, CDR1 is SGDLS and CDR2 YYNGEE. There are 15 residues in the CDR3. The V gene lost 0 bases and the J gene lost 5 bases, with 12 bases spanning the gap. CDR3 coding DNA: TGTGCCAGCAGCGTAGGGACACACAATAACAATGAGCAGTTCTTC. Its translation is CASSVGTHNNNEQFF.

This clonotype has just a few counts. The V and J genes are TRBV29-1 and TRBJ2-7; TRBD1 matches at 10 bases. Germline CDR1 reads SQVTM; CDR2 reads ANQGSEA. J lost 7 bases, V lost 6 bases, and 9 bases had no gene match. The CDR3 extends over 13 amino acids. The CDR3 nucleotides are TGCAGCGTCCCCGGGACAGGGGCGGAAGAGCAGTACTTC. Its translation: CSVPGTGAEEQYF.

In this sample, this clonotype turned up a few times. The chain employs TRBV6-2 or TRBV6-3 and TRBJ2-2; the D is unclear. V was clipped by 2 bases and J by 4 bases, with 11 bases between them. Germline V lookup: CDR1 MNHEY, CDR2 SVGEGT. The CDR3 consists of 15 residues. DNA of the CDR3: TGTGCCAGCAGTTACCCGATAGACACCACCGGGGAGCTGTTTTTT. The encoded protein is CASSYPIDTTGELFF.

The CDR3, as DNA: TGTGCCAGCAGCTTAGCCGCCCCCCGGACAGGATCCTACGAGCAGTACTTC. It translates to CASSLAAPRTGSYEQYF. The chain employs TRBV7-9 and TRBJ2-7, with 7 bases identical to TRBD1. The CDR3 covers 17 residues. With 0 bases clipped from V and 1 base from J, the junction kept 9 bases outside the gene matches. Germline CDR1 is SEHNR and CDR2 is FQNEAQ (reference sequence).

The chain couples TRBV2 to TRBJ2-2; a possible D gene is TRBD1 (5 bases). V lost 4 bases, J lost 7 bases, and 7 bases lay in between. The germline V gene encodes CDR1 SNHLY and CDR2 FYNNEI. This CDR3 contains 12 residues. The CDR3 DNA reads TGTGCCAGCAGTGCAGGGATCGGGGAGCTGTTTTTT. This translates into CASSAGIGELFF.

This clonotype was counted between two and nine times. This chain links TRBV12-3 or TRBV12-4 with TRBJ2-1, with TRBD2 identical over 8 bases. CDR3 length: 14 residues. The J segment lost 9 bases and the V segment lost 5 bases, leaving 9 bases of the junction unmatched. CDR3 bases: TGTGCCAGCAGTCCCCGTGGTAGCGGGGCTGAGCAGTTCTTC. Its translation: CASSPRGSGAEQFF.

This sequence joins TRBV6-5 and TRBJ1-1; a possible D gene is TRBD1 (6 bases). CDR1 is MNHEY, CDR2 SVGAGI, per germline. Between the trimmed V and J ends, which lost 2 bases and 7 bases, there was a span of 20 bases. The CDR3 contains 16 residues. The CDR3 nucleotides are TGTGCCAGCAGTTACCTATACGACAAGGGGGTCGTTGAAGCTTTCTTT. Translated, it gives CASSYLYDKGVVEAFF.

This clonotype was recorded a few times. The chain combines TRBV29-1 with TRBJ2-2; D is undetermined. The germline CDR1 and CDR2 sequences are SQVTM and ANQGSEA. CDR3 length: 12 amino acids. V gave up 8 bases and J gave up 4 bases, with 11 bases separating them. The CDR3 loop is CSSLSGTGELFF. Written as DNA, the CDR3 is TGCAGCTCCCTAAGTGGCACCGGGGAGCTGTTTTTT.

The J gene is TRBJ2-1, the V gene TRBV19; 8 bases are shared with TRBD2. The length of the CDR3 is 15 residues. V lost 3 bases to trimming and J lost 5 bases; unmatched junction nucleotides: 6. Germline loops: CDR1 LNHDA, CDR2 SQIVND (reference sequence). Written as DNA, the CDR3 is TGTGCCAGTAGTATCAGAACTAGCGGCGACAATGAGCAGTTCTTC. This encodes CASSIRTSGDNEQFF.

This clonotype was seen only a few times. The chain is built from TRBV6-2 or TRBV6-3 and TRBJ2-7, with D unresolved. The germline CDR1 and CDR2 sequences are MNHEY and SVGEGT. The CDR3 contains 15 residues. The V gene lost 8 bases and the J gene lost 0 bases, with 17 bases spanning the gap. CDR3 in DNA: TGTGCCAGCGGGTATAGTGAATACAGCTCCTACGAGCAGTACTTC. Protein sequence: CASGYSEYSSYEQYF.

A few counts support this clonotype. V gene TRBV27 combines with J gene TRBJ2-1, with D unclear. The CDR3 consists of 14 residues. Germline CDR1 is MNHEY and CDR2 is SMNVEV (reference sequence). The V end lost 4 bases, the J end lost 6 bases, and 13 bases lay between the germline ends. The CDR3 spells CASSSGLSVNEQFF. The CDR3 bases are TGTGCCAGCAGTTCCGGGTTATCGGTCAATGAGCAGTTCTTC.

This chain links TRBV4-1 with TRBJ1-4; D remains unclear. Germline V gene lookup returns CDR1 MGHRA and CDR2 YSYEKL. This CDR3 region has 14 residues. Trimming took off 1 base at V and 8 bases at J, with 11 bases between the two ends. As DNA, the CDR3 is TGCGCCAGCAGCCAAGGGCGGCCCAAGGAAAAACTGTTTTTT. Residues: CASSQGRPKEKLFF.

This clonotype was detected a few times. The gene calls are TRBV7-9 and TRBJ2-5, with D hard to call. The CDR3 runs to 16 residues. The V and J ends lost 5 bases and 7 bases respectively, with 23 bases between them. Per germline, CDR1 SEHNR and CDR2 FQNEAQ (reference sequence). CDR3 loop: CASSLAPGRPFGTQYF. Here the CDR3 DNA reads TGTGCCAGCAGCCTGGCCCCGGGCCGACCCTTTGGGACCCAGTACTTC.

CDR3 in DNA: TGTGCCAGGACGGACAGGGGCGGCTATGGCTACACCTTC. Protein: CARTDRGGYGYTF. The chain combines TRBV2 with TRBJ1-2, with 9 bases that match TRBD1. The germline CDR1 and CDR2 sequences are SNHLY and FYNNEI. V was clipped by 9 bases and J by 4 bases; unmatched bases: 6. CDR3 size: 13 residues.

V and J are TRBV12-3 or TRBV12-4 and TRBJ1-5, with D tentatively TRBD1 (6 bases). The CDR3 length is 13 residues. Trimming removed 4 bases from V and 7 bases from J, with 11 bases in between. Here the CDR3 reads CASSYIQGQPQHF. The CDR3 region has the DNA TGTGCCAGCAGTTACATACAGGGACAGCCCCAGCATTTT.

The table lists this clonotype with a few counts. V and J are TRBV12-3 or TRBV12-4 and TRBJ2-7, with 11 bases identical to TRBD1. CDR3 length: 17 residues. V dropped 5 bases and J dropped 5; count of bases not matched to a gene: 14. This chain's CDR3 is CASSIAPGTGGGNEQYF. The CDR3 DNA sequence: TGTGCCAGCAGTATTGCCCCCGGGACAGGGGGGGGAAACGAGCAGTACTTC.

This clonotype was observed at least ten times. The J gene is TRBJ2-7, the V gene TRBV5-1; 8 nucleotides line up with TRBD1. This CDR3 region has 14 residues. Germline V gives CDR1 SGHRS, CDR2 YFSETQ. Unmatched junction bases numbered 3, after V lost 0 bases and J lost 4 bases. The CDR3 loop is CASSLAQGAYEQYF. Here the CDR3 DNA reads TGCGCCAGCAGCTTGGCGCAGGGGGCTTACGAGCAGTACTTC.

This clonotype was counted between two and nine times. The chain has TRBV27 and TRBJ2-7; D not certain. Germline assignment: CDR1 MNHEY and CDR2 SMNVEV (reference sequence). This CDR3 spans 13 amino acids. Trimming removed 4 bases at V and 3 bases at J, with 10 bases between. The CDR3 spells CASSSDWGYEQYF. The CDR3 region has the DNA TGTGCCAGCAGTTCCGACTGGGGCTACGAGCAGTACTTC.

This clonotype has at least ten counts. This chain connects TRBV29-1 to TRBJ2-7, with TRBD1 as a possible D gene (6 bases). The CDR3 consists of 13 residues. Germline CDR1 is SQVTM and CDR2 is ANQGSEA. V lost 6 bases and J lost 0, with 12 bases in between. The CDR3 DNA is TGCAGCGTGGCGGACAGTTACTCCTACGAGCAGTACTTC. Translated, it gives CSVADSYSYEQYF.

This clonotype was counted many times. J is TRBJ2-1 and V is TRBV4-1, with a possible D match to TRBD2 (5 bases). The germline V and J ends were trimmed by 3 bases and 5 bases, with 5 bases remaining between them. Germline V CDR1 and CDR2: MGHRA, YSYEKL. The CDR3 covers 12 residues. The CDR3 DNA sequence: TGCGCCAGCAGCCACGGGGACAATGAGCAGTTCTTC. Translating gives CASSHGDNEQFF.

There are a few counts of this clonotype. The rearrangement links TRBV4-1 to TRBJ2-3; no clear D gene. Germline values: CDR1 MGHRA, CDR2 YSYEKL. V lost 0 bases, J lost 0 bases, and 7 bases lay in between. The CDR3 is 15 amino acids. The CDR3 protein is CASSQDPASTDTQYF. The CDR3 DNA follows: TGCGCCAGCAGCCAAGACCCTGCCAGCACAGATACGCAGTATTTT.

This clonotype was observed a few times. The rearrangement links TRBV4-1 to TRBJ2-2; D is undetermined. Trimming pared 3 bases from V and 5 bases from J, leaving 4 bases between. CDR3 length: 12 amino acids. Per the germline V gene, CDR1 is MGHRA and CDR2 is YSYEKL. CDR3 residues: CASSHMTGELFF. The CDR3 coding sequence is TGCGCCAGCAGCCACATGACCGGGGAGCTGTTTTTT.